This T cell receptor (beta chain) is drawn from a study of human T cells and chemical hapten exposure. Sample time point: patch test 3, about 24 weeks after DPC sensitization. Treatment of the sample: therapeutic diphenylcyclopropenone sensitization with weekly scalp DPC. Germline CDR1 reads MNHNY; CDR2 reads SVGAGI (reference sequence). V dropped 4 bases and J dropped 5; count of bases not matched to a gene: 9. There are 16 residues in the CDR3. TCRdb independently ran MiXCR on the RACE reads; one entry per CDR3 protein. The sample records 100,000 or so distinct CDR3 sequences, under 40% being singletons. The sample holds a few counts of this clonotype.

Here the sequenced sample was whole blood, taken in connection with sensitization to the hapten diphenylcyclopropenone (DPC). The J gene is TRBJ2-1, the V gene TRBV6-6, with 9 nucleotides matching TRBD2. The TCR was taken from a man in his forties with alopecia areata. Some clones in this sample may be carry-over from other donors' samples. The CDR3 protein is CASSFPIGGRDNEQFF. The CDR3 DNA reads as TGTGCCAGCAGTTTTCCTATCGGCGGGAGGGACAATGAGCAGTTCTTC.